The subject of this entry is one TCR beta chain. Its antigen is currently unknown. This specimen comes from a study of response to subunit inactivated influenza vaccine. TCRdb itself ran the RT-PCR reads through MiXCR, one entry per CDR3 protein. There are about 780,000 distinct CDR3 sequences in the sample; around 20% occur only once, and around 9.9% lies in the top ten. Study findings and constraints: Few additional T cells are recruited per seasonal influenza vaccination, authors suggested.

The specimen comprised PBMCs from blood, sampled about 5 days after vaccination. This TCR derives from a man between 45 and 60 years old who received an inactivated influenza vaccine.

Here the CDR3 DNA reads TGTGCCAGCAGCTCCATTGCCGCGGGAGTGGGTGAGCAGTTCTTC. Encoded protein: CASSSIAAGVGEQFF. This rearrangement joins TRBV7-2 to TRBJ2-1; TRBD2 aligns across 7 bases. Germline lookup yields CDR1 SGHTA and CDR2 FQGNSA. The CDR3 runs to 15 residues. The V segment lost 4 bases and the J segment 9 bases; nucleotides outside the gene matches: 12.